The 8 T cell receptor beta chains listed next were all sequenced from one sample in a study of shared clonotypes between healthy human individuals. The protocol was immunoSEQ multiplex PCR, while the TCRdb copy is restricted to in-frame clones and leaves out a portion. The table has about 700,000 clones, 90% to 95% seen once. CD45RO negativity and positive selection for CCR7 defined naive CD8 cells, a population that excluded terminally differentiated effector memory CD45RA+ cells. The sequenced sample consisted of naive CD8+ T cells sorted from blood. These receptors were collected from a man aged 25-45 years in good health.

The chain uses TRBV4-3 and TRBJ2-1; 7 bases fit TRBD2. V was pared by 0 bases and J by 0 bases, with 5 bases of the junction left unmatched. Germline V lookup: CDR1 LGHNA, CDR2 YSLEER. The CDR3 is 17 amino acids. The CDR3 region has the DNA TGCGCCAGCAGCCAAGATCACCGCGGGAGCTCCTACAATGAGCAGTTCTTC. Translation: CASSQDHRGSSYNEQFF.

This chain links TRBV11-2 with TRBJ2-7, with D unresolved. The CDR3 totals 12 residues. Germline CDR1 and CDR2: SGHAT and FQNNGV. Trimming removed 3 bases at V and 2 bases at J, with 5 bases between. The CDR3 DNA follows: TGTGCCAGCAGCTTCGAGGCCTACGAGCAGTACTTC. It yields the protein CASSFEAYEQYF.

The chain carries TRBV29-1 and TRBJ2-7; TRBD2 matches 13 bases. The CDR3 loop spans 18 amino acids. CDR1 SQVTM and CDR2 ANQGSEA come from the germline V gene. Trimming took 6 bases from V and 2 from J; bases not matched to a gene: 16. CDR3 nucleotides: TGCAGCGTGCGTGGGTGGACGAGAGGACTAGCGGGAGCCTACGAGCAGTACTTC. It specifies CSVRGWTRGLAGAYEQYF.

A note on this clone: Other DNA sequences of this sample code for an identical CDR3. This chain connects TRBV11-3 to TRBJ2-2; D may be TRBD1 (6 bases). The V gene lost 3 bases and the J gene lost 5 bases, with 7 bases spanning the gap. The CDR3 covers 13 residues. Looked up from germline, CDR1 is SGHNT and CDR2 is YENEEA. The CDR3 nucleotides read TGTGCCAGCAGCTTGGGGACAACCGGGGAGCTGTTTTTT. This sequence encodes CASSLGTTGELFF.

The rearrangement uses TRBV5-1 and TRBJ1-2, with a possible D match to TRBD1 (6 bases). Per germline, CDR1 SGHRS and CDR2 YFSETQ. V lost 0 bases to trimming and J lost 0 bases, with 9 bases between them. The CDR3 is 15 residues long. CDR3 DNA sequence: TGCGCCAGCAGCTTGGTGACAGGAGCTAACTATGGCTACACCTTC. Encoded protein: CASSLVTGANYGYTF.

The rearrangement uses TRBV4-1 and TRBJ2-5; a weak D match, TRBD2 (7 bases). Germline CDR1 reads MGHRA; CDR2 reads YSYEKL. Trimming removed 9 bases from V and 4 bases from J, with 21 bases in between. The CDR3 runs to 15 residues. CDR3 DNA sequence: TGCGCCAGTATGGACGGACAGCGGGGATCAGAGACCCAGTACTTC. Protein: CASMDGQRGSETQYF.

The chain recombines TRBV7-2 with TRBJ1-5; D is perhaps TRBD1 (6 bases). Germline loops: CDR1 SGHTA, CDR2 FQGNSA. Trimming took 5 bases from V and 7 from J, leaving 15 bases between them. The CDR3 loop spans 14 amino acids. This CDR3 is CASSEGGLGQPQHF. The CDR3 nucleotides are TGTGCCAGCAGCGAGGGGGGGTTAGGGCAGCCCCAGCATTTT.

V is TRBV28 and J is TRBJ2-7; no clear D. The V end lost 5 bases, the J end lost 6 bases, and 8 bases lay between the germline ends. The germline gives CDR1 MDHEN, CDR2 SYDVKM. CDR3 length: 11 amino acids. Written as DNA, the CDR3 is TGTGCCAGCAGTCCCGCCATCGAGCAGTACTTC. It is translated as CASSPAIEQYF. The variable domain in full, completed from reference TRBV28 and TRBJ2-7, reads DVKVTQSSRYLVKRTGEKVFLECVQDMDHENMFWYRQDPGLGLRLIYFSYDVKMKEKGDIPEGYSVSREKKERFSLILESASTNQTSMYLCASSPAIEQYFGPGTRLTVT.